One sample yielded the 18 T cell receptor beta chains listed below, sequenced in a study of CD8+ T cells in alopecia areata. RNA, once extracted, was reverse transcribed into cDNA for use as the sequencing template. The method was immunoSEQ multiplex PCR; TCRdb's version includes in-frame clones alone and lacks a portion of them. The table includes around 120,000 clones, 58% detected once. The sample's treatment: oral pan-JAK inhibitor, 5-10 mg twice daily. Sequences were derived from CD8+ T cells sorted from blood, sampled at week 4, from a patient treated with tofacitinib. These receptors were obtained from a human donor with alopecia areata.

V gene TRBV29-1 combines with J gene TRBJ2-3, with 7 bases aligning to TRBD1. From germline, CDR1 is SQVTM and CDR2 ANQGSEA. The CDR3 contains 11 residues. With 4 bases clipped from V and 8 bases from J, the junction kept 3 bases outside the gene matches. CDR3 loop: CSVVRQGTQYF. The DNA of the CDR3 is TGCAGCGTTGTTCGACAGGGTACGCAGTATTTT.

This clone counts as medium-sized. The V call is TRBV4-1, the J call TRBJ2-6, with D perhaps TRBD1 (5 bases). Germline-derived CDR1 and CDR2 are MGHRA and YSYEKL. The CDR3 runs to 17 residues. Trimming removed 1 base at V and 0 bases at J, with 10 bases between. The CDR3, as DNA: TGCGCCAGCAGCCAAGTAGGGGAAGGCTCTGGGGCCAACGTCCTGACTTTC. Protein product: CASSQVGEGSGANVLTF.

The rearrangement joins TRBV29-1 to TRBJ1-4; D might be TRBD1 (5 bases). CDR1 SQVTM and CDR2 ANQGSEA come from the germline V gene. The CDR3 has 17 residues. V was cut by 1 base and J by 1 base, with 16 bases left in between. CDR3 region: CSVEGTPVGGTNEKLFF. DNA for the CDR3: TGCAGCGTTGAAGGGACGCCGGTCGGGGGAACTAATGAAAAACTGTTTTTT.

V usage is TRBV4-3 and J usage is TRBJ2-1; TRBD1 aligns across 7 bases. CDR1 LGHNA and CDR2 YSLEER come from the germline V gene. The CDR3 is 16 amino acids. The J segment lost 1 base and the V segment lost 0 bases, leaving 3 bases of the junction unmatched. The CDR3 DNA reads as TGCGCCAGCAGCCAAGATACACAGGGGTCCTACAATGAGCAGTTCTTC. It encodes CASSQDTQGSYNEQFF.

Note on this clone: Mismatch with germline at one junction end may stem from a read error. The chain employs TRBV27 and TRBJ2-7; D perhaps matches TRBD1 (5 bases). Germline CDR1 MNHEY, CDR2 SMNVEV (reference sequence). CDR3 length: 11 residues. The CDR3 sequence is CASGQGMGNEF. In DNA form, the CDR3 reads TGTGCCAGCGGGCAGGGTATGGGTAATGAGTTC.

This chain connects TRBV9 to TRBJ2-3; 11 bases match TRBD2. This CDR3 is built from 17 residues. The V segment lost 3 bases and the J segment 5 bases; nucleotides outside the gene matches: 11. Per germline, CDR1 SGDLS and CDR2 YYNGEE. The CDR3 loop is CASSGSIAGGRIDTQYF. In DNA, the CDR3 is TGTGCCAGCAGCGGATCGATAGCGGGGGGGCGGATAGATACGCAGTATTTT.

The gene calls are TRBV15 and TRBJ2-2, with D perhaps matching TRBD1 (5 bases). The germline V and J ends were trimmed by 7 bases and 5 bases, with 8 bases remaining between them. In germline, CDR1 is LNHNV, CDR2 YYDKDF (reference sequence). This CDR3 has 12 residues. CDR3: CATKAGTGELFF. In DNA form, the CDR3 reads TGTGCCACCAAGGCAGGGACCGGGGAGCTGTTTTTT. Together with reference TRBV15 and TRBJ2-2, the CDR3 gives the full variable domain: DAMVIQNPRYQVTQFGKPVTLSCSQTLNHNVMYWYQQKSSQAPKLLFHYYDKDFNNEADTPDNFQSRRPNTSFCFLDIRSPGLGDTAMYLCATKAGTGELFFGEGSRLTVL.

On this clone: In the same sample, other DNA sequences code for this CDR3. The rearrangement joins TRBV30 to TRBJ2-5; D unclear. The germline gives CDR1 GTSNPN, CDR2 SVGIG (reference sequence). V gave up 3 bases and J gave up 5 bases, with 4 bases separating them. The CDR3 totals 10 residues. CDR3 coding DNA: TGTGCCTGGAGAGGGGAGACCCAGTACTTC. It encodes CAWRGETQYF.

This sequence joins TRBV27 and TRBJ1-2; TRBD1 might be the D (5 bases). Trimming removed 6 bases at V and 2 bases at J, with 16 bases between. Germline V gene data show CDR1 as MNHEY and CDR2 as SMNVEV (reference sequence). The CDR3 loop spans 15 amino acids. Written as DNA, the CDR3 is TGTGCCAGCAGGCCGGCCTCGGGGGTAAACTATGGCTACACCTTC. Translated: CASRPASGVNYGYTF.

This clone occurred a few times. The CDR3 loop reads CSVEDATDRGSYNEQFF. Here the CDR3 DNA reads TGCAGCGTTGAAGACGCCACCGACAGGGGATCCTACAATGAGCAGTTCTTC. V and J are TRBV29-1 and TRBJ2-1; TRBD1 agrees at 8 bases. The length of the CDR3 is 17 residues. Trimming cost V 0 bases and J 1 base; bases outside gene matches: 8. Germline values: CDR1 SQVTM, CDR2 ANQGSEA.

This clone has just a few counts. Other DNA sequences in the sample encode the same CDR3. The rearrangement links TRBV5-1 to TRBJ2-7, with D perhaps TRBD2 (5 bases). The CDR3 spans 13 residues. Trimming left V 2 bases short and J 2 bases short, with 8 bases between. CDR1 SGHRS and CDR2 YFSETQ come from the germline V gene. Here the CDR3 DNA reads TGCGCCAGCAGCTTTGGGAGCCCCTACGAGCAGTACTTC. As protein: CASSFGSPYEQYF.

V gene TRBV5-6 combines with J gene TRBJ2-1, with D tentatively TRBD1 or TRBD2 (5 bases each). Deletions cut 3 bases from V and 7 bases from J, with 14 bases between. The length of the CDR3 is 14 residues. Germline V lookup: CDR1 SGHDT, CDR2 YYEEEE. In DNA form, the CDR3 reads TGTGCCAGCAGCTCCCGGGACGGACGAAATGAGCAGTTCTTC. It specifies CASSSRDGRNEQFF.

V and J are TRBV29-1 and TRBJ1-2; TRBD1 matches 9 bases. Looked up from germline, CDR1 is SQVTM and CDR2 is ANQGSEA. The CDR3 contains 14 residues. J was trimmed by 1 base and V by 3 bases; bases with no gene match: 3. CDR3 region: CSVEGTGINYGYTF. The CDR3 DNA reads TGCAGCGTTGAGGGGACAGGGATTAACTATGGCTACACCTTC.

This rearrangement joins TRBV29-1 to TRBJ2-7, with 7 bases aligning to TRBD1. CDR3 length: 13 amino acids. Germline V gene data show CDR1 as SQVTM and CDR2 as ANQGSEA. Germline trimming cut 4 bases from V and 2 bases from J; bases unmatched to any gene: 5. CDR3 in amino acids: CSVVIGGTYEQYF. The CDR3 nucleotides are TGCAGCGTTGTCATAGGGGGCACCTACGAGCAGTACTTC.

This clone was seen a handful of times. The V and J genes are TRBV4-1 and TRBJ2-5; 8 positions match TRBD2. V shed 3 bases and J 2 bases; nucleotides not matched to a gene: 5. The CDR3 has 15 amino acids. The V gene's germline CDR1 is MGHRA and CDR2 YSYEKL. The CDR3 DNA is TGCGCCAGCAGCCACGAGACTAGCGATCAAGAGACCCAGTACTTC. It is translated as CASSHETSDQETQYF.

This clone was seen a few times. The V and J genes are TRBV4-1 and TRBJ2-7, with 11 bases aligning to TRBD1. Per the germline V gene, CDR1 is MGHRA and CDR2 is YSYEKL. Losses at the gene ends were 3 bases for V and 6 bases for J; bases not matched to a gene: 4. The CDR3 contains 14 residues. CDR3 sequence reads: CASSQDRGRIEQYF. The CDR3 nucleotides are TGCGCCAGCAGCCAGGACAGGGGGCGAATCGAGCAGTACTTC.

This clone was detected only once. The chain is built from TRBV29-1 and TRBJ2-5, with D uncertain. Germline V lookup: CDR1 SQVTM, CDR2 ANQGSEA. CDR3 length equals 20 residues. The V end lost 2 bases, the J end lost 4 bases, and 32 bases lay between the germline ends. The CDR3 sequence is CSVEYSLQPGNRAAPETQYF. DNA for the CDR3: TGCAGCGTTGAATACAGCCTACAGCCTGGGAACCGGGCGGCACCAGAGACCCAGTACTTC.

This clone was detected a few times. The chain carries TRBV11-2 and TRBJ2-1; 10 bases line up with TRBD2. The ends lost 5 bases at V and 7 bases at J; junction bases unmatched: 20. This CDR3 has 19 amino acids. Germline V gene sequence: CDR1 SGHAT, CDR2 FQNNGV. In DNA, the CDR3 is TGTGCCAGCAGCCTAGGGCTGGGACAGCGGGGGGGCCAACGGAATGAGCAGTTCTTC. As protein: CASSLGLGQRGGQRNEQFF.